Included here is one TCR beta chain sequence, with context. Its antigen remains unidentified. This table comes from immunoSEQ multiplex PCR, and its TCRdb copy is limited to in-frame clones, with some not included. The sample includes around 160,000 clones, just over 90% seen only once; the top ten take approximately 2%. This sample stems from a study of T cell responses to AZD1222 COVID-19 vaccine. Overall study findings and caveats: In the spike-specific TCR repertoire, nearly half reportedly target unmutated variant regions. Without day 14 samples, only post-peak T cell repertoires were studied.

The clonotype comes from an adult in good health. The sample in question was peripheral blood, obtained on day 0 of AZD1222 vaccination.

The CDR3 loop reads CASRSTGLDTQYF. CDR3 bases: TGTGCCAGCAGGTCGACAGGCTTGGATACGCAGTATTTT. The rearrangement joins TRBV6-5 to TRBJ2-3; weak D call: TRBD1 (6 bases). Germline V lookup: CDR1 MNHEY, CDR2 SVGAGI. V was shortened by 6 bases and J by 6 bases, with 13 bases between the two germline ends. This CDR3 has 13 amino acids.